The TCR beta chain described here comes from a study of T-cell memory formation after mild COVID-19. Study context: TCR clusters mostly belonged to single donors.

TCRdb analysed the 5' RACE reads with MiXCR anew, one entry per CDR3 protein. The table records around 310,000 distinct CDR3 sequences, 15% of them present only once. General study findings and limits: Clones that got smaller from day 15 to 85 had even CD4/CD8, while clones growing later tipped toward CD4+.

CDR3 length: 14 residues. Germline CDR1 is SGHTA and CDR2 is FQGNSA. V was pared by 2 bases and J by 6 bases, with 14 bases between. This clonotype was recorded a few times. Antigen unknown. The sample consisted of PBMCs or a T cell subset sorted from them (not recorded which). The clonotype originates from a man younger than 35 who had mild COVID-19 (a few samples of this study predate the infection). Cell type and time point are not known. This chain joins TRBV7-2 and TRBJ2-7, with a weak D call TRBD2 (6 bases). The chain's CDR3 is CASSLRPFGGEQYF. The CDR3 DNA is TGTGCCAGCAGCTTACGACCGTTCGGGGGCGAGCAGTACTTC.